These 8 T cell receptor beta chains were sequenced from one sample in a study of Graves' ophthalmopathy and Graves' hyperthyroidism. Amplified TCR beta CDR3 regions were obtained using RNA transcripts as template. First-round RT-PCR employed HTBI primers, with a second-round multiplex PCR after it. One entry per CDR3 protein, called by TCRdb with MiXCR from the multiplex PCR reads. This sample carries just over 600,000 distinct CDR3 sequences, around a fifth of them seen once, and the ten largest clones take around 6.9%. Sample: peripheral blood. Receptors originate from a woman in her late teens or twenties with stable Graves' hyperthyroidism. Some clones in this sample may be carry-over from other donors' samples.

This clonotype was counted many times. One base away lies a much larger clone, so this may be a sequencing read error. The V and J genes are TRBV20-1 and TRBJ2-7, with D unresolved. The germline CDR1 and CDR2 sequences are DFQATT and SNEGSKA (reference sequence). This CDR3 is 11 amino acids long. CDR3: CSATPRLERYF. CDR3 nucleotide sequence: TGCAGTGCGACCCCTAGGCTTGAGCGGTACTTC.

V is TRBV5-4 and J is TRBJ2-7; TRBD2 agrees at 10 bases. Germline V lookup: CDR1 SGHNT, CDR2 YYREEE (reference sequence). There are 14 residues in the CDR3. V lost 5 bases and J lost 6; bases outside the gene matches: 8. CDR3 sequence (DNA): TGTGCCAGCAGTATGATAAGCGGGGGGGGCGAGCAGTACTTC. It specifies CASSMISGGGEQYF.

This chain joins TRBV30 and TRBJ1-2, with D possibly matching TRBD1 (5 bases). The CDR3 extends over 15 amino acids. In germline, CDR1 is GTSNPN, CDR2 SVGIG (reference sequence). The V gene lost 2 bases and the J gene lost 4 bases, with 17 bases spanning the gap. The CDR3 region has the DNA TGTGCCTGGAGTCCCTTGGGGGGTTCGGGCTATGGCTACACCTTC. This gives the protein CAWSPLGGSGYGYTF.

This clonotype was seen at least ten times. The chain joins TRBV6-5 to TRBJ2-2, with D unresolved. Trimming took 0 bases from V and 6 from J, leaving 11 bases between them. The V gene's germline CDR1 is MNHEY and CDR2 SVGAGI. The CDR3 length is 15 residues. CDR3 protein: CASSYSHPSAGELFF. CDR3 DNA sequence: TGTGCCAGCAGTTACTCACACCCATCGGCCGGGGAGCTGTTTTTT.

This clonotype was counted many times. CDR3 sequence (DNA): TGTGCCAGCTGTTCGGACAACGTGAACACTGAAGCTTTCTTT. Its protein is CASCSDNVNTEAFF. The chain joins TRBV6-5 to TRBJ1-1; possible D gene TRBD1, 5 bases. CDR3 size: 14 residues. V lost 8 bases to trimming and J lost 0 bases, with 13 bases between them. Germline V gene lookup returns CDR1 MNHEY and CDR2 SVGAGI.

A word on this clonotype: Just one base apart from a much larger clone, this may be a read error. This chain connects TRBV30 to TRBJ1-6, with D unclear. The CDR3 length is 13 residues. Trimming stripped 5 bases from V and 14 bases from J, with 19 bases between. Germline V gene sequence: CDR1 GTSNPN, CDR2 SVGIG (reference sequence). The CDR3 sequence is CAWGQEVVSTLHF. The CDR3 DNA sequence: TGTGCCTGGGGCCAAGAGGTAGTCTCCACCCTCCACTTT.

Ten or more counts support this clonotype. The chain combines TRBV2 with TRBJ1-6; tentative D call: TRBD1 (5 bases). The CDR3 loop spans 15 amino acids. The germline V and J ends were trimmed by 3 bases and 2 bases, with 8 bases remaining between them. Germline CDR1 SNHLY, CDR2 FYNNEI. The CDR3 here is CASSDGDPYNSPLHF. CDR3 in DNA: TGTGCCAGCAGTGACGGGGACCCCTATAATTCACCCCTCCACTTT. Using reference TRBV2 and TRBJ1-6 for the parts outside the CDR3, the full variable domain is EPEVTQTPSHQVTQMGQEVILRCVPISNHLYFYWYRQILGQKVEFLVSFYNNEISEKSEIFDDQFSVERPDGSNFTLKIRSTKLEDSAMYFCASSDGDPYNSPLHFGNGTRLTVT.

This clonotype has just a few counts. CDR3 protein: CATRQGTGTEAFF. In DNA, the CDR3 is TGTGCCACCCGACAGGGGACGGGCACTGAAGCTTTCTTT. This chain connects TRBV19 to TRBJ1-1; 8 bases are shared with TRBD1. This CDR3 region has 13 residues. Germline assignment: CDR1 LNHDA and CDR2 SQIVND (reference sequence). The trim removed 10 bases at V and 4 bases at J, leaving 8 bases unmatched.